The 21 T cell receptor beta chains listed next were all sequenced from one sample in a study of breast tumors, draining lymph nodes, adjacent tissues. TCRdb fed the multiplex PCR reads into MiXCR, producing one record per CDR3 protein. The sample has roughly 220,000 distinct CDR3 sequences, less than 35% seen once. Samples came from axillary lymph nodes draining the breast cancer. The material sequenced was axillary lymph node tissue. The receptor set was obtained from a female donor with breast cancer. Some clones in this sample may be carry-over from other donors' samples.

At least ten counts were recorded for this clonotype. V usage is TRBV9 and J usage is TRBJ1-2, with D maybe TRBD1 (6 bases). The CDR3 covers 15 residues. With 0 bases removed from V and 2 bases from J, the gap between germline ends came to 11 bases. Germline-derived CDR1 and CDR2 are SGDLS and YYNGEE. CDR3 DNA sequence: TGTGCCAGCAGCGTAGGTGGACAGTCGAACTATGGCTACACCTTC. As protein: CASSVGGQSNYGYTF.

This clonotype was recorded at least ten times. V gene TRBV6-1 combines with J gene TRBJ1-3, with D hard to call. The CDR3 runs 12 residues. CDR1 is MNHNS, CDR2 SASEGT, per germline. V dropped 2 bases and J dropped 8 bases, with 7 bases sitting between them. In DNA form, the CDR3 reads TGTGCCAGCAGTGAATCCGGAGACACCATATATTTT. It is translated as CASSESGDTIYF.

This clonotype was seen many times. The chain is built from TRBV20-1 and TRBJ2-7; D call uncertain. Trimming removed 6 bases at V and 3 bases at J, with 15 bases between. Germline-derived CDR1 and CDR2 are DFQATT and SNEGSKA (reference sequence). CDR3 length: 13 residues. The CDR3 bases are TGCAGTGCACGCAAGGGATGGAACTACGAGCAGTACTTC. Translation: CSARKGWNYEQYF.

This clonotype was counted many times. The rearrangement joins TRBV19 to TRBJ2-1, with D unclear. Germline lookup yields CDR1 LNHDA and CDR2 SQIVND (reference sequence). V was pared by 3 bases and J by 2 bases, with 8 bases between. The CDR3 is made up of 14 amino acids. This chain's CDR3 is CASSMAGTYNEQFF. Written as DNA, the CDR3 is TGTGCCAGTAGTATGGCTGGAACCTACAATGAGCAGTTCTTC.

This clonotype showed up many times. The chain has TRBV2 and TRBJ1-4; D gene uncertain. V was clipped by 6 bases and J by 4 bases, with 15 bases between them. The germline gives CDR1 SNHLY, CDR2 FYNNEI. The CDR3 sequence is 15 residues long. Written as DNA, the CDR3 is TGTGCCAGCAGCGATGGGCCCGACGGTAATGAAAAACTGTTTTTT. This encodes CASSDGPDGNEKLFF.

At least ten counts were recorded for this clonotype. The V call is TRBV5-1, the J call TRBJ2-6; the D gene is possibly TRBD2 (6 bases). Germline V gives CDR1 SGHRS, CDR2 YFSETQ. The CDR3 runs 21 residues. The V end lost 4 bases, the J end lost 0 bases, and 26 bases lay between the germline ends. CDR3 in DNA: TGCGCCAGCAGCAACCTCGGTCGGGACTTTCTAAGGGCCTCTGGGGCCAACGTCCTGACTTTC. The encoded protein is CASSNLGRDFLRASGANVLTF.

This clonotype was recorded at least ten times. This chain connects TRBV18 to TRBJ1-6; D is possibly TRBD1 (6 bases). The V and J ends lost 0 bases and 7 bases respectively, with 10 bases between them. From germline, CDR1 is KGHSH and CDR2 LQKENI. The CDR3 is 15 residues long. Written as DNA, the CDR3 is TGTGCCAGCTCACCACCGGGGGGCGGAAATTCACCCCTCCACTTT. Amino acids: CASSPPGGGNSPLHF.

The V call is TRBV20-1, the J call TRBJ2-7; maybe TRBD1 (5 bases). The germline V gene has CDR1 DFQATT and CDR2 SNEGSKA (reference sequence). The CDR3 contains 15 residues. With 6 bases removed from V and 1 base from J, the gap between germline ends came to 19 bases. CDR3 DNA sequence: TGCAGTGCGACCTCCGCCGGCAGGGTTTCCTACGAGCAGTACTTC. Protein sequence: CSATSAGRVSYEQYF.

This chain joins TRBV20-1 and TRBJ2-1, with 8 bases aligning to TRBD1. The CDR3 is 14 residues long. With V trimmed by 6 bases and J by 1 base, 5 bases remained unmatched. Germline V gene data show CDR1 as DFQATT and CDR2 as SNEGSKA (reference sequence). The CDR3 coding sequence is TGCAGTGCCTCAGGGGGCGGGTCCTACAATGAGCAGTTCTTC. Residues: CSASGGGSYNEQFF.

The sample holds many counts of this clonotype. The chain carries TRBV5-6 and TRBJ1-4; 8 nucleotides match TRBD1. Germline assignment: CDR1 SGHDT and CDR2 YYEEEE. The V and J ends lost 2 bases and 4 bases, in that order; junction bases with no gene match: 4. This CDR3 is built from 15 residues. The CDR3, as DNA: TGTGCCAGCAGCTTTGGACAGGGATTTAATGAAAAACTGTTTTTT. Translated: CASSFGQGFNEKLFF.

At least ten counts were recorded for this clonotype. The chain is built from TRBV7-8 and TRBJ2-7; TRBD1 matches 7 bases. From germline, CDR1 is SGHVS and CDR2 FQNEAQ. The V segment lost 5 bases and the J segment 1 base; nucleotides outside the gene matches: 5. This CDR3 has 14 amino acids. The CDR3 nucleotides are TGTGCCAGCAGCACCCCGGGACAGTCCTACGAGCAGTACTTC. This sequence encodes CASSTPGQSYEQYF.

There are many counts of this clonotype. The CDR3 nucleotides are TGTGCCAGCAGCTCCCGATCCTACGAGCAGTACTTC. Translated, it gives CASSSRSYEQYF. The gene calls are TRBV2 and TRBJ2-7, with D unclear. V dropped 6 bases and J dropped 1 base, with 7 bases sitting between them. Germline assignment: CDR1 SNHLY and CDR2 FYNNEI. There are 12 residues in the CDR3.

This clonotype occurred many times. The chain uses TRBV30 and TRBJ1-5, with D perhaps TRBD1 (5 bases). This CDR3 has 14 residues. V was clipped by 2 bases and J by 4 bases, with 12 bases between them. Germline CDR1 reads GTSNPN; CDR2 reads SVGIG (reference sequence). The CDR3 DNA reads TGTGCCTGGAGTATATCGAGACAGAATCAGCCCCAGCATTTT. Its protein is CAWSISRQNQPQHF.

This clonotype was counted ten times or more. The chain carries TRBV2 and TRBJ2-3; 12 positions match TRBD2. The CDR3 runs 15 residues. Germline CDR1 and CDR2: SNHLY and FYNNEI. Losses at the gene ends were 6 bases for V and 3 bases for J; bases not matched to a gene: 4. Written as DNA, the CDR3 is TGTGCCAGCAGAGAACTAGCGGGAGGAACAGATACGCAGTATTTT. The encoded protein is CASRELAGGTDTQYF.

This clonotype has at least ten counts. CDR3 DNA: TGTGCCAGCAGCCATACGGTGGGGGCGGAGGGCTACACCTTC. Protein: CASSHTVGAEGYTF. The rearrangement links TRBV6-5 to TRBJ1-2, with D perhaps matching TRBD1 (6 bases). The V end lost 6 bases, the J end lost 8 bases, and 19 bases lay between the germline ends. Germline V lookup: CDR1 MNHEY, CDR2 SVGAGI. This CDR3 has 14 amino acids.

In the case of this clonotype: This may stem from a read error, because a much larger clone lies one nucleotide away. J is TRBJ2-5 and V is TRBV6-4, with D perhaps matching TRBD1 (5 bases). The CDR3 is made up of 14 amino acids. From germline, CDR1 is MRHNA and CDR2 SNTAGT. Written as DNA, the CDR3 is TGTGCCAGCAGTCTACAGGAGAGTCAAGAGACCCGGTACTTC. This gives the protein CASSLQESQETRYF.

This clonotype was seen at least ten times. This sequence joins TRBV5-1 and TRBJ2-1, with D perhaps matching TRBD1 (7 bases). CDR1 SGHRS and CDR2 YFSETQ come from the germline V gene. Trimming shortened V by 5 bases and J by 6 bases, and 27 bases separated the two germline ends. This CDR3 comprises 18 residues. This CDR3 is CASSTRGGQGGSPNEQFF. The CDR3 bases are TGCGCCAGCAGTACCAGAGGAGGCCAGGGGGGCTCCCCCAATGAGCAGTTCTTC.

The chain joins TRBV13 to TRBJ1-4; no reliable D call. Germline loops: CDR1 PRHDT, CDR2 FYEKMQ (reference sequence). Trimming cost V 5 bases and J 0 bases, with 16 bases left between them. The CDR3 consists of 17 residues. This CDR3 is CASSRMTSGTTNEKLFF. In nucleotides, the CDR3 is TGTGCCAGCAGCCGAATGACTAGCGGGACAACTAATGAAAAACTGTTTTTT.

The chain carries TRBV24-1 and TRBJ1-3, with a possible D match to TRBD1 (5 bases). The CDR3 is 14 residues long. From germline, CDR1 is KGHDR and CDR2 SFDVKD. V lost 3 bases to trimming and J lost 7 bases, with 12 bases between them. The CDR3 region has the DNA TGTGCCACCAGTGATCCGCCGGGGGATAACACCATATATTTT. Its protein product is CATSDPPGDNTIYF.

This clonotype was observed at least ten times. The chain combines TRBV10-3 with TRBJ2-3; TRBD2 agrees at 13 bases. The V segment lost 4 bases and the J segment 3 bases; nucleotides outside the gene matches: 4. Germline values: CDR1 ENHRY, CDR2 SYGVKD. CDR3 length equals 16 residues. The CDR3 nucleotides read TGTGCCATCAGTGGGGGGACTAGCGGGAATACAGATACGCAGTATTTT. It yields the protein CAISGGTSGNTDTQYF.

A few counts support this clonotype. The J gene is TRBJ2-2, the V gene TRBV28; D is perhaps TRBD1 or TRBD2 (6 bases each). The ends were cut back, 8 bases at V and 2 bases at J, with 12 bases in the middle. CDR3 length equals 14 residues. Germline lookup yields CDR1 MDHEN and CDR2 SYDVKM. The DNA for the CDR3 is TGTGCCAGCGCAGAGGGGGGTAACACCGGGGAGCTGTTTTTT. Translation: CASAEGGNTGELFF.